Below, one T cell receptor beta chain is given with its context. V lost 1 base, J lost 16 bases, and 16 bases stayed unmatched. Germline V gene lookup returns CDR1 GTSNPN and CDR2 SVGIG (reference sequence). This CDR3 is 15 amino acids long. Under the authors' procedure: Estimation of nucleated cell counts relied on the amplification of reference gene primers. Clones were read by immunoSEQ multiplex PCR, and TCRdb kept only the in-frame ones, dropping some. The V and J calls and clone size were taken over from that table, and D and trimming were inferred from the DNA. The sample has more than 95,000 clones, more than 75% seen once. The sample is drawn from a study of blood T cell repertoires in COVID-19.

The rearrangement links TRBV30 to TRBJ2-1; TRBD2 matches 10 bases. This clonotype was sampled from a human donor in a cohort sampled during active COVID-19. Sequencing used peripheral blood. The CDR3 loop is CAWSGGLAGVPVGFF. DNA for the CDR3: TGTGCCTGGAGTGGAGGGCTAGCGGGAGTCCCAGTCGGATTCTTC.